These 4 T cell receptor beta chains share one sample of origin, sequenced in a study of CD8 T cells in ankylosing spondylitis. TCRdb recomputed calls from the 5' RACE reads with MiXCR, one row per CDR3 protein. The sample records roughly 160,000 distinct CDR3 sequences, roughly 10% being singletons. The sample taken for sequencing was blood, either unsorted or a sorted T cell fraction (not recorded which). The origin of the receptors is a female donor with ankylosing spondylitis or in good health (not recorded which).

This clonotype showed up many times. V usage is TRBV28 and J usage is TRBJ2-3; the match to TRBD2 covers 10 bases. CDR3 length: 14 residues. The germline gives CDR1 MDHEN, CDR2 SYDVKM. Unmatched junction bases numbered 6, after V lost 6 bases and J lost 6 bases. CDR3 in amino acids: CASSLAGVGDTQYF. The CDR3 DNA reads as TGTGCCAGCAGCCTAGCGGGAGTGGGTGATACGCAGTATTTT.

This clonotype was detected only a few times. V gene TRBV4-3 combines with J gene TRBJ2-1; TRBD2 matches 10 bases. The V segment lost 4 bases and the J segment 4 bases; nucleotides outside the gene matches: 4. The CDR3 contains 15 residues. Germline V gene lookup returns CDR1 LGHNA and CDR2 YSLEER. Here the CDR3 reads CASSRGLAQYNEQFF. The DNA of the CDR3 is TGCGCCAGCAGCCGGGGACTAGCGCAATACAATGAGCAGTTCTTC.

V gene TRBV25-1 combines with J gene TRBJ2-1, with D hard to call. CDR3 size: 17 residues. V lost 0 bases and J lost 6, with 18 bases in between. The germline V gene has CDR1 MGHDK and CDR2 SYGVNS. CDR3 amino acids: CASSEYFGPSGSNEQFF. CDR3 DNA: TGTGCCAGCAGTGAATATTTCGGGCCGTCCGGGTCCAATGAGCAGTTCTTC.

This clonotype was seen at least ten times. V gene TRBV25-1 combines with J gene TRBJ1-3; no firm D call. Trimming shortened V by 4 bases and J by 0 bases, and 4 bases separated the two germline ends. CDR1 is MGHDK, CDR2 SYGVNS, per germline. The CDR3 consists of 13 residues. The CDR3 is CASSVLSGNTIYF. In DNA form, the CDR3 reads TGTGCCAGCAGTGTACTCTCTGGAAACACCATATATTTT.